The 27 T cell receptor beta chains below all came from one sample that was sequenced in a study of T cell repertoires in cytomegalovirus infection. TCRdb reprocessed the reads via MiXCR and lists one record per CDR3 protein. The sample lists about 900,000 distinct CDR3 sequences, about 33% occurring once. Their target antigens are unknown. This specimen consisted of cultured CD8+ T cells from PBMCs, obtained from culture after CMV antigen stimulation. Every receptor here comes from a human donor in good health (CMV status not recorded). Some clones in this sample may be carry-over from other donors' samples.

In this sample, this clonotype turned up many times. V usage is TRBV7-8 and J usage is TRBJ2-1; maybe TRBD1 (6 bases). CDR1 and CDR2 (germline): SGHVS, FQNEAQ. The ends were cut back, 1 base at V and 8 bases at J, with 24 bases in the middle. This CDR3 is 18 amino acids long. The CDR3 sequence is CASSLDLRDNQVIHEQFF. CDR3 bases: TGTGCCAGCAGCTTAGACCTCCGGGACAACCAAGTGATCCATGAGCAGTTCTTC.

This clonotype was observed many times. The gene calls are TRBV7-9 and TRBJ2-1, with no clear D. The germline V and J ends were trimmed by 5 bases and 0 bases, with 8 bases remaining between them. Germline-derived CDR1 and CDR2 are SEHNR and FQNEAQ (reference sequence). This CDR3 comprises 14 residues. The CDR3 loop is CASSHLSSYNEQFF. The CDR3 DNA is TGTGCCAGCAGCCACCTGAGCTCCTACAATGAGCAGTTCTTC.

This clonotype has ten or more counts. The chain combines TRBV7-8 with TRBJ2-1; D is perhaps TRBD2 (7 bases). The CDR3 has 17 amino acids. Germline lookup yields CDR1 SGHVS and CDR2 FQNEAQ. V shed 5 bases and J shed 4 bases, with 21 bases lying between them. For the CDR3, the DNA is TGTGCCAGCAGCCCTCAAGGGGCGGGGGCACTATACAATGAGCAGTTCTTC. Amino acid sequence: CASSPQGAGALYNEQFF.

This chain's CDR3 is CASSSKNKYEQFF. CDR3 DNA sequence: TGTGCCAGCAGTTCCAAAAATAAGTATGAGCAGTTCTTC. The chain is built from TRBV12-3 or TRBV12-4 and TRBJ2-1, with D hard to call. V was shortened by 4 bases and J by 8 bases, with 12 bases between the two germline ends. The CDR3 loop spans 13 amino acids.

V is TRBV5-4 and J is TRBJ2-3; D gene ambiguous. CDR1 is SGHNT, CDR2 YYREEE, per germline (reference sequence). V shed 0 bases and J shed 9 bases, with 8 bases lying between them. This CDR3 has 12 residues. As DNA, the CDR3 is TGTGCCAGCAGCTTGGAGGCCGGGACGCAGTATTTT. It specifies CASSLEAGTQYF.

This clonotype was seen repeatedly, ten times or more. The rearrangement links TRBV7-6 to TRBJ2-2; the match to TRBD2 covers 9 bases. Germline trimming cut 6 bases from V and 3 bases from J; bases unmatched to any gene: 11. Germline-derived CDR1 and CDR2 are SGHVS and FNYEAQ. The CDR3 length is 17 residues. The CDR3 sequence: CASSHQKTSGDTGELFF. CDR3 nucleotides: TGTGCCAGCAGTCATCAAAAGACTAGCGGAGACACCGGGGAGCTGTTTTTT. Supplemented by reference TRBV7-6 and TRBJ2-2, the full variable domain reads GAGVSQSPRYKVTKRGQDVALRCDPISGHVSLYWYRQALGQGPEFLTYFNYEAQQDKSGLPNDRFSAERPEGSISTLTIQRTEQRDSAMYRCASSHQKTSGDTGELFFGEGSRLTVL.

With respect to this clonotype: Given a much more abundant clone one base away, this may be a read error. The gene calls are TRBV7-9 and TRBJ1-3; D uncertain. This CDR3 contains 13 residues. Between the trimmed V and J ends, which lost 1 base and 6 bases, there was a span of 7 bases. Looked up from germline, CDR1 is SEHNR and CDR2 is FQNEAQ (reference sequence). The CDR3 DNA reads TGTGCCAGCAGCTTAGGAGGTGAAAACACCATATATTTT. Protein product: CASSLGGENTIYF.

The CDR3, as DNA: TGTGCCAGCTCGCCCGTGCGGATACACAATGAGCAGTTCTTC. This translates into CASSPVRIHNEQFF. V gene TRBV27 combines with J gene TRBJ2-1; D is uncertain. In germline, CDR1 is MNHEY, CDR2 SMNVEV (reference sequence). CDR3 length: 14 residues. Trimming pared 8 bases from V and 5 bases from J, leaving 16 bases between.

The chain has TRBV12-3 or TRBV12-4 and TRBJ2-1, with D possibly being TRBD2 (5 bases). Trimming stripped 6 bases from V and 0 bases from J, with 12 bases between. The CDR3 totals 15 residues. The CDR3 nucleotides are TGTGCCAGCAGGCGGGTCCCGAGCTCCTACAATGAGCAGTTCTTC. Its translation is CASRRVPSSYNEQFF.

The chain couples TRBV7-9 to TRBJ1-5; the match to TRBD1 covers 8 bases. V was clipped by 5 bases and J by 3 bases; unmatched bases: 6. The CDR3 totals 15 residues. Looked up from germline, CDR1 is SEHNR and CDR2 is FQNEAQ (reference sequence). The CDR3 sequence is CASSVTGGPNQPQHF. CDR3 sequence (DNA): TGTGCCAGCAGCGTTACAGGGGGACCCAATCAGCCCCAGCATTTT.

The CDR3 nucleotides are TGTGCCAGCAGTCCGACAGGGGGCCGCAATCAGCCCCAGCATTTT. This codes for CASSPTGGRNQPQHF. The chain employs TRBV27 and TRBJ1-5, with TRBD1 matching 10 bases. Germline-derived CDR1 and CDR2 are MNHEY and SMNVEV (reference sequence). The ends lost 5 bases at V and 2 bases at J; junction bases unmatched: 3. The CDR3 length is 15 residues.

With respect to this clonotype: A much larger clone sits a single nucleotide away, making a read error possible. The V call is TRBV27, the J call TRBJ2-7; D possibly corresponds to TRBD1 (6 bases). This CDR3 region has 13 residues. Germline V gene sequence: CDR1 MNHEY, CDR2 SMNVEV (reference sequence). CDR3 protein: CVSRAGDSYEQYF. CDR3 coding DNA: TGTGTCAGCAGGGCAGGGGACTCCTACGAGCAGTACTTC.

In this sample, this clonotype turned up a few times. V is TRBV27 and J is TRBJ2-3; D may correspond to TRBD1 or TRBD2 (5 bases each). The CDR3 is 15 amino acids. The V gene's germline CDR1 is MNHEY and CDR2 SMNVEV (reference sequence). Trimming removed 1 base at V and 6 bases at J, with 14 bases between. The CDR3 reads CASSLLWGGSDTQYF. Written as DNA, the CDR3 is TGTGCCAGCAGTTTATTATGGGGCGGGTCGGATACGCAGTATTTT.

This clonotype showed up just a few times. A read error is possible here, since a much larger clone lies one base away. The V gene is TRBV12-3 or TRBV12-4, the J gene TRBJ1-2; no clear D gene. CDR3 length: 12 residues. Between the trimmed V and J ends, which lost 6 bases and 0 bases, there was a span of 5 bases. The CDR3 region is CASRDANYGYTF. For the CDR3, the DNA is TGTGCCAGCAGGGACGCTAACTATGGCTACACCTTC.

This clonotype was found a few times. V gene TRBV15 combines with J gene TRBJ2-5, with TRBD2 identical over 11 bases. V lost 5 bases to trimming and J lost 4 bases; unmatched junction nucleotides: 6. The CDR3 runs 15 residues. The germline V gene encodes CDR1 LNHNV and CDR2 YYDKDF (reference sequence). CDR3 region: CATSRTSGPSETQYF. For the CDR3, the DNA is TGTGCCACCAGCCGGACTAGCGGGCCGTCAGAGACCCAGTACTTC.

The table lists this clonotype with many counts. V and J are TRBV7-8 and TRBJ1-5, with a weak D call TRBD1 (6 bases). Germline CDR1 SGHVS, CDR2 FQNEAQ. V lost 2 bases to trimming and J lost 3 bases, with 11 bases between them. The CDR3 totals 15 residues. The CDR3 DNA reads as TGTGCCAGCAGCTTACCAGGACAGCCCAATCAGCCCCAGCATTTT. This codes for CASSLPGQPNQPQHF.

This clonotype came up many times. The chain recombines TRBV27 with TRBJ2-1, with unresolved D. Germline CDR1 is MNHEY and CDR2 is SMNVEV (reference sequence). This CDR3 has 14 amino acids. V gave up 6 bases and J gave up 0 bases, with 9 bases separating them. The CDR3 spells CASRQLSSYNEQFF. In DNA, the CDR3 is TGTGCCAGCAGGCAGCTCAGCTCCTACAATGAGCAGTTCTTC.

There are a few counts of this clonotype. The chain is built from TRBV7-8 and TRBJ1-3, with 8 bases identical to TRBD1. There are 16 residues in the CDR3. Germline V lookup: CDR1 SGHVS, CDR2 FQNEAQ. V lost 5 bases, J lost 0 bases, and 6 bases stayed unmatched. The chain's CDR3 is CASSQDRENSGNTIYF. CDR3 sequence (DNA): TGTGCCAGCAGCCAGGACAGGGAAAACTCTGGAAACACCATATATTTT.

The chain carries TRBV15 and TRBJ2-7; no definite D call. Germline CDR1 LNHNV, CDR2 YYDKDF (reference sequence). CDR3 length: 14 residues. V lost 0 bases and J 4 bases, leaving 10 bases between the germline ends. The CDR3 protein is CATSRDLGVYEQYV. For the CDR3, the DNA is TGTGCCACCAGCAGAGATTTGGGTGTATACGAGCAGTACGTC.

This chain connects TRBV7-2 to TRBJ1-5; 9 bases line up with TRBD1. With V trimmed by 5 bases and J by 3 bases, 5 bases remained unmatched. Germline lookup yields CDR1 SGHTA and CDR2 FQGNSA. The CDR3 sequence is 15 residues long. CDR3 DNA sequence: TGTGCCAGCAGCCCCCGGGACAGGGTCAATCAGCCCCAGCATTTT. It specifies CASSPRDRVNQPQHF.

This clonotype was counted at least ten times. The V and J genes are TRBV6-6 and TRBJ2-7; D gene ambiguous. The CDR3 covers 13 residues. V was trimmed by 2 bases and J by 4 bases, leaving 9 bases between them. CDR1 MNHNY and CDR2 SVGAGI come from the germline V gene (reference sequence). CDR3 sequence (DNA): TGTGCCAGCAGTTACGGCGCCTATTACGAGCAGTACGTC. Amino acids: CASSYGAYYEQYV.

The rearrangement uses TRBV6-6 and TRBJ2-7; 7 positions agree with TRBD1. The V gene's germline CDR1 is MNHNY and CDR2 SVGAGI (reference sequence). The CDR3 is 14 amino acids. The V and J ends lost 2 bases and 5 bases, in that order; junction bases with no gene match: 6. DNA of the CDR3: TGTGCCAGCAGTTACCCAGGACAGGACGACGAGCAGTACGTC. This sequence encodes CASSYPGQDDEQYV.

This chain joins TRBV7-9 and TRBJ2-5, with D maybe TRBD1 (5 bases). CDR3 length equals 15 residues. V was pared by 2 bases and J by 2 bases, with 12 bases between. The V gene's germline CDR1 is SEHNR and CDR2 FQNEAQ (reference sequence). CDR3 sequence (DNA): TGTGCCAGCAGCTTAAGGGTAGGGGAACAAGAGACCCAGTACTTC. Its protein is CASSLRVGEQETQYF.

A few counts support this clonotype. The chain recombines TRBV27 with TRBJ1-5; TRBD1 matches 7 bases. V was pared by 7 bases and J by 0 bases, with 12 bases of the junction left unmatched. Germline V gene lookup returns CDR1 MNHEY and CDR2 SMNVEV (reference sequence). CDR3 length: 17 residues. CDR3 coding DNA: TGTGCCAGCACAAGGATCAGACAGGGCGGTAGCAATCAGCCCCAGCATTTT. Translated, it gives CASTRIRQGGSNQPQHF.

The rearrangement joins TRBV11-3 to TRBJ2-2; TRBD2 agrees at 8 bases. In germline, CDR1 is SGHNT, CDR2 YENEEA. J lost 6 bases, V lost 5 bases, and 8 bases had no gene match. CDR3 length: 15 amino acids. Here the CDR3 DNA reads TGTGCCAGCAGCCCGGGGAGCGGGGGCCCCGGGGAGCTGTTTTTT. Protein: CASSPGSGGPGELFF.

The chain combines TRBV6-1 with TRBJ1-3, with a weak D call TRBD1 (5 bases). V was trimmed by 5 bases and J by 0 bases, leaving 11 bases between them. Germline CDR1 reads MNHNS; CDR2 reads SASEGT. This CDR3 has 15 residues. The CDR3 DNA is TGTGCCAGCAGTATTCAGGGTGACTCTGGAAACACCATATATTTT. As protein: CASSIQGDSGNTIYF.

V gene TRBV5-1 combines with J gene TRBJ1-1; TRBD1 aligns across 7 bases. The CDR3 is made up of 14 amino acids. Germline-derived CDR1 and CDR2 are SGHRS and YFSETQ. V gave up 0 bases and J gave up 3 bases; unmatched junction bases: 2. The CDR3 loop is CASSLEGTDTEAFF. Here the CDR3 DNA reads TGCGCCAGCAGCTTGGAAGGGACAGACACTGAAGCTTTCTTT.